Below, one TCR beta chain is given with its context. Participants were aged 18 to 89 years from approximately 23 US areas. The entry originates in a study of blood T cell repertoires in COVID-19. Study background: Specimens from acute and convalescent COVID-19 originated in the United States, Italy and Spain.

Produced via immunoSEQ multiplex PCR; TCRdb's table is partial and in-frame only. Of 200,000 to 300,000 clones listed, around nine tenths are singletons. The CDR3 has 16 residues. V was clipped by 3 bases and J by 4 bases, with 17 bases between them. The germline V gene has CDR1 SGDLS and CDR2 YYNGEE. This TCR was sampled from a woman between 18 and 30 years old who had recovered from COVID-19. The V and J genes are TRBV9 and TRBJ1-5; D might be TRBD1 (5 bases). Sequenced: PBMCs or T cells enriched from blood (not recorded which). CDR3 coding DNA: TGTGCCAGCAGCGCTACTCAGGAGGGACCAAATCAGCCCCAGCATTTT. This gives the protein CASSATQEGPNQPQHF.